A single T cell receptor (beta chain) is shown here with its context. This record belongs to a study of blood T cell repertoires in COVID-19. Turning to the study itself: Researchers got acute and convalescent COVID-19 samples from the United States, Italy and Spain. Sources were T cells, B-cell-depleted T cells, or PBMCs; the material itself was cDNA or gDNA.

The authors' processing: Scientists estimated how many nucleated cells there were by amplifying reference gene primers. Produced via immunoSEQ multiplex PCR; TCRdb's table is partial and in-frame only. V and J calls and clone size follow that table, whereas D and trimming were derived from the DNA. Here the sample spans some 200,000 clones, 88% being singletons. Sequencing used peripheral blood. The sequence derives from a man aged 35-49 years with active or convalescent COVID-19.

This CDR3 reads CASSDLRGSTDTQYF. The CDR3 bases are TGTGCCAGCAGTGATTTGCGGGGTAGCACAGATACGCAGTATTTT. This sequence joins TRBV25-1 and TRBJ2-3, with D perhaps matching TRBD2 (6 bases). Germline V gene data show CDR1 as MGHDK and CDR2 as SYGVNS. The CDR3 extends over 15 amino acids. V lost 3 bases, J lost 0 bases, and 10 bases lay in between.